Detailed here is one T cell receptor (beta chain). The data were obtained in a study of control samples from healthy donors and cancer patients. The CDR3 covers 17 residues. The V gene lost 5 bases and the J gene lost 0 bases, with 17 bases spanning the gap. The germline CDR1 and CDR2 sequences are SGHTA and FQGTGA. The table came from immunoSEQ multiplex PCR; TCRdb's copy has only in-frame clones and leaves some out. The table has about 100,000 clones, more than 75% seen once. The chain carries TRBV7-3 and TRBJ2-1, with D perhaps TRBD2 (6 bases). The specimen was blood. This TCR was sampled from a woman between 50 and 59 years old in good health. DNA for the CDR3: TGTGCCAGCAGCCTAAGGGGAGGCGGAAGCTCCTACAATGAGCAGTTCTTC. It yields the protein CASSLRGGGSSYNEQFF. Using reference TRBV7-3 and TRBJ2-1 for the parts outside the CDR3, the full variable domain is GAGVSQTPSNKVTEKGKYVELRCDPISGHTALYWYRQSLGQGPEFLIYFQGTGAADDSGLPNDRFFAVRPEGSVSTLKIQRTERGDSAVYLCASSLRGGGSSYNEQFFGPGTRLTVL.